This T cell receptor (beta chain) was recorded in a study of blood T cells in healthy people across ages. Trimming took off 2 bases at V and 5 bases at J, with 18 bases between the two ends. The CDR3 loop spans 16 amino acids. Germline V gives CDR1 LNHDA, CDR2 SQIVND (reference sequence). Study observations and caveats: TCR beta diversity per million T cells fell roughly linearly with age.

The authors isolated at least 6 million PBMCs per sample. Each sample provided at least 5.5 micrograms of extracted total RNA. With respect to this clonotype: Its specificity is unknown.

PCR was performed a second time for 7 to 11 cycles using a sample-barcoded 5' primer and a J-beta primer mix. In TCRdb, the 5' RACE reads were re-called with MiXCR into one record per CDR3 protein. The sample lists about 640,000 distinct CDR3 sequences; under 70% were seen once. The clonotype originates from a man aged 55 to 70 in good health. This chain connects TRBV19 to TRBJ1-2; D is undetermined. Sequenced: blood. The CDR3 bases are TGTGCCAGTAGTATATTCCGGACGGACCTTTCATATGGCTACACCTTC. Translating it yields CASSIFRTDLSYGYTF.